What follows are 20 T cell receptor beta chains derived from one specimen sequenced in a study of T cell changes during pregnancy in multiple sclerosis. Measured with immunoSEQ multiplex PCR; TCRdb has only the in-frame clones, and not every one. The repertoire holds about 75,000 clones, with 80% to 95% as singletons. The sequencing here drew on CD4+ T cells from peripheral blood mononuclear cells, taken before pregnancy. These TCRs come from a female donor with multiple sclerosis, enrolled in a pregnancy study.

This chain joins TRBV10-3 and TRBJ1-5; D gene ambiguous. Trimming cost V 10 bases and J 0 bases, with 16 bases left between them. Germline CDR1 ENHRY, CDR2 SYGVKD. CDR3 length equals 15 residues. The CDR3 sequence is CASTDRRDSNQPQHF. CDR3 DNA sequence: TGTGCCAGCACGGATAGGAGAGATAGCAATCAGCCCCAGCATTTT.

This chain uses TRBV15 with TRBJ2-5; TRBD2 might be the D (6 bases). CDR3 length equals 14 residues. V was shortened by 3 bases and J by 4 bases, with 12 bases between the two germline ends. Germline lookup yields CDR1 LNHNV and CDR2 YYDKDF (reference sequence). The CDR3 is CATSSFPEGETQYF. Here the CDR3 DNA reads TGTGCCACCAGCAGTTTCCCGGAGGGAGAGACCCAGTACTTC. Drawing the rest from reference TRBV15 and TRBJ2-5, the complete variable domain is DAMVIQNPRYQVTQFGKPVTLSCSQTLNHNVMYWYQQKSSQAPKLLFHYYDKDFNNEADTPDNFQSRRPNTSFCFLDIRSPGLGDTAMYLCATSSFPEGETQYFGPGTRLLVL.

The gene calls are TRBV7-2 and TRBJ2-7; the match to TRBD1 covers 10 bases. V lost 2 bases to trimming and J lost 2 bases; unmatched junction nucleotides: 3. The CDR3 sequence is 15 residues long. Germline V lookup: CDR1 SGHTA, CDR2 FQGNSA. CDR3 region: CASSLLGTGAYEQYF. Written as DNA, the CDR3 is TGTGCCAGCAGCTTATTAGGGACAGGGGCCTACGAGCAGTACTTC.

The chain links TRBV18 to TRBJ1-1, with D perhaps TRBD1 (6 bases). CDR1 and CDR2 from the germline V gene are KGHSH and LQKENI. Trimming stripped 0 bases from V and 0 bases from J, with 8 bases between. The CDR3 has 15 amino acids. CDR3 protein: CASSPPKGVNTEAFF. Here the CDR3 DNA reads TGTGCCAGCTCACCACCTAAGGGGGTGAACACTGAAGCTTTCTTT.

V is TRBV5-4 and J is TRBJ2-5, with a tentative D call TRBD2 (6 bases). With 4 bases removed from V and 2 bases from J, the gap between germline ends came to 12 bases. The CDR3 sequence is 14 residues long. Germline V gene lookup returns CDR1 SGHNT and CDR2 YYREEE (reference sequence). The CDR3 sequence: CASSAGLRQETQYF. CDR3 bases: TGTGCCAGCAGCGCGGGACTCCGGCAAGAGACCCAGTACTTC.

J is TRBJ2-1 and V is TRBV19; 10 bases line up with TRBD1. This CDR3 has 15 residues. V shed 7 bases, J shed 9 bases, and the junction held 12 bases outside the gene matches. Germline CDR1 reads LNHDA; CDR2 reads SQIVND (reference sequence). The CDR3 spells CASIRTGGELAEQFF. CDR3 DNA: TGTGCCAGTATTAGGACAGGGGGAGAGTTGGCTGAGCAGTTCTTC.

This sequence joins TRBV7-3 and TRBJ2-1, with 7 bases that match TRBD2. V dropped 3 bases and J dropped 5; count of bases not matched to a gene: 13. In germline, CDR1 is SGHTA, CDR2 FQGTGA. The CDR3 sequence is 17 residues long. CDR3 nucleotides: TGTGCCAGCAGCTTGGGTCAGCGGGGAAGCTTAAACAATGAGCAGTTCTTC. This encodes CASSLGQRGSLNNEQFF. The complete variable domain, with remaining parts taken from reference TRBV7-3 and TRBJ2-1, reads GAGVSQTPSNKVTEKGKYVELRCDPISGHTALYWYRQSLGQGPEFLIYFQGTGAADDSGLPNDRFFAVRPEGSVSTLKIQRTERGDSAVYLCASSLGQRGSLNNEQFFGPGTRLTVL.

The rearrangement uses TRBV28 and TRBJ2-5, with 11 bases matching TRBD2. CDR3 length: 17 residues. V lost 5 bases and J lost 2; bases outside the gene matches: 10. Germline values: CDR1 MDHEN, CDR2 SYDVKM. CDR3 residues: CASSLISGTSGQETQYF. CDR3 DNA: TGTGCCAGCAGTCTCATCTCCGGGACTAGCGGACAAGAGACCCAGTACTTC. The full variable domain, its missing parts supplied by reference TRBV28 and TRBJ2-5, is DVKVTQSSRYLVKRTGEKVFLECVQDMDHENMFWYRQDPGLGLRLIYFSYDVKMKEKGDIPEGYSVSREKKERFSLILESASTNQTSMYLCASSLISGTSGQETQYFGPGTRLLVL.

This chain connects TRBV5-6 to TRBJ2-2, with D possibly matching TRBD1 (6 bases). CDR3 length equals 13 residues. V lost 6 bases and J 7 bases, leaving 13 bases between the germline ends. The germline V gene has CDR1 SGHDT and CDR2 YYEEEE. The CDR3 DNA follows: TGTGCCAGCACCAGGAACAGGGTCGGGGAGCTGTTTTTT. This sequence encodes CASTRNRVGELFF.

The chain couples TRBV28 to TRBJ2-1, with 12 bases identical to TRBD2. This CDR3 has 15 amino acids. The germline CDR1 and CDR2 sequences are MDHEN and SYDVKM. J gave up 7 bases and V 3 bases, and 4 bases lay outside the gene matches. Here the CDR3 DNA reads TGTGCCAGCAGTTTGACTAGCGGGAGTAGGAATGAGCAGTTCTTC. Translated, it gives CASSLTSGSRNEQFF.

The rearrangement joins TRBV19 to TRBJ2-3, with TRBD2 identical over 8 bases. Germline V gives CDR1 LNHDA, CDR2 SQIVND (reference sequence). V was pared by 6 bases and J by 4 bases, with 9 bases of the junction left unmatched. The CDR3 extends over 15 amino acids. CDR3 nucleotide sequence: TGTGCCAGTAGCGACCGGACTAGCTGGGCAGATACGCAGTATTTT. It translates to CASSDRTSWADTQYF.

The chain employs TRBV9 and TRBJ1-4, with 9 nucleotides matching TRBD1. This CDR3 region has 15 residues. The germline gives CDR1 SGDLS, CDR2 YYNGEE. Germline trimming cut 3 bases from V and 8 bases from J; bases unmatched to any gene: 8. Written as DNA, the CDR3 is TGTGCCAGCAGCGAGGGGGGACAGGGCCGGGAAAAACTGTTTTTT. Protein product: CASSEGGQGREKLFF.

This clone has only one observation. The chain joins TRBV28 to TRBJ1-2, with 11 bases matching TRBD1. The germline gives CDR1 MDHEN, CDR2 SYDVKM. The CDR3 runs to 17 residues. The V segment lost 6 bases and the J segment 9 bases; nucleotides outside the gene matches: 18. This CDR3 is CASRLRRDRGWGMSYTF. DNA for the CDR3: TGTGCCAGCAGACTTCGTCGGGACAGGGGGTGGGGTATGAGCTACACCTTC.

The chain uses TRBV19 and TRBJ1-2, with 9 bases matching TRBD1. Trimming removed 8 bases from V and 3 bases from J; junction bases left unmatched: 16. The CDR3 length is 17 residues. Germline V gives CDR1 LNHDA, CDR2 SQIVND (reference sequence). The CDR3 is CASARVIGTGSDYGYTF. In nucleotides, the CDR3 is TGTGCCAGTGCTCGGGTGATCGGGACAGGGTCCGACTATGGCTACACCTTC.

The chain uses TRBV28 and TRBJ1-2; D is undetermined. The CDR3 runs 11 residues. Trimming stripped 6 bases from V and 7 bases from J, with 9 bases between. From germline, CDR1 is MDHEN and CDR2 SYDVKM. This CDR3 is CASSPGFGYTF. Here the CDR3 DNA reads TGTGCCAGCAGCCCCGGGTTTGGCTACACCTTC.

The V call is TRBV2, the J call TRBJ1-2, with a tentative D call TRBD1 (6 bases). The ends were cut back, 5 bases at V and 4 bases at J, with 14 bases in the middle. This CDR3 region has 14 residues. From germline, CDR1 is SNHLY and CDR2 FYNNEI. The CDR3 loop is CASSKQGFGYGYTF. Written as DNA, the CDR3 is TGTGCCAGCAGTAAACAGGGTTTTGGCTATGGCTACACCTTC.

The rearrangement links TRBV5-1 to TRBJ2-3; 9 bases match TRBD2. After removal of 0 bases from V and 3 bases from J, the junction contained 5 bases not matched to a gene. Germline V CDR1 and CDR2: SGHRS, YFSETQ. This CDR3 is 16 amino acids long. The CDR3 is CASSLVSGSGTDTQYF. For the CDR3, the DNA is TGCGCCAGCAGCTTGGTTAGCGGGAGTGGTACAGATACGCAGTATTTT.

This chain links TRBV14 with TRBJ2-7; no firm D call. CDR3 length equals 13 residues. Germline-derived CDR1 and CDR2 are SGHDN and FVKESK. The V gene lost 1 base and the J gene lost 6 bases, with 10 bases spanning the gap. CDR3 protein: CASSQARWSEQYF. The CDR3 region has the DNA TGTGCCAGCAGCCAAGCTAGGTGGAGCGAGCAGTACTTC.

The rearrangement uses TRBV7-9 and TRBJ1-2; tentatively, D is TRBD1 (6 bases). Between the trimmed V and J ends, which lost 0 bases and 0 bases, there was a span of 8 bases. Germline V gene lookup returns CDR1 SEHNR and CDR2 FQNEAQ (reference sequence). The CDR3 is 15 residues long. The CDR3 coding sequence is TGTGCCAGCAGCTTAGCCGGGACAACTAACTATGGCTACACCTTC. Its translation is CASSLAGTTNYGYTF.

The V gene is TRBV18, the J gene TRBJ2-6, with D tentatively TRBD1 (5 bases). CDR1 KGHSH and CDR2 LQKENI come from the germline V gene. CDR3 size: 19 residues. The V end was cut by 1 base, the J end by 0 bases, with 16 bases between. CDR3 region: CASSPLGPGASSGANVLTF. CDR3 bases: TGTGCCAGCTCACCACTGGGGCCAGGCGCGAGCTCTGGGGCCAACGTCCTGACTTTC. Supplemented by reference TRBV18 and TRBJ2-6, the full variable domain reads NAGVMQNPRHLVRRRGQEARLRCSPMKGHSHVYWYRQLPEEGLKFMVYLQKENIIDESGMPKERFSAEFPKEGPSILRIQQVVRGDSAAYFCASSPLGPGASSGANVLTFGAGSRLTVL.